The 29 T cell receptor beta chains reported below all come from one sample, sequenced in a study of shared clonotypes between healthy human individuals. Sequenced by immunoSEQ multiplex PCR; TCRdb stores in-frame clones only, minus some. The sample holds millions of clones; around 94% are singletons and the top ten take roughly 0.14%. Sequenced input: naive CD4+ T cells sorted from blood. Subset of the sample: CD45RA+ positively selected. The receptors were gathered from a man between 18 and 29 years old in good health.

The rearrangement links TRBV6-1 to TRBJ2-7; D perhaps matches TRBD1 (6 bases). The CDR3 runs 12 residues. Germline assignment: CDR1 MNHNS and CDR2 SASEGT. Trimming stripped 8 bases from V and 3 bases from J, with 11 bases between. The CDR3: CASGDKIYEQYF. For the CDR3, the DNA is TGTGCCAGCGGGGACAAGATCTACGAGCAGTACTTC.

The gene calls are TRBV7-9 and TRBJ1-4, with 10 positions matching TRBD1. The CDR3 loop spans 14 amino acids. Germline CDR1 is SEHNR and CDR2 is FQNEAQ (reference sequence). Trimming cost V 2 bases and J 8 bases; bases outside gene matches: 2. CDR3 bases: TGTGCCAGCAGCTTAAGGGACAGGGGAGAAAAACTGTTTTTT. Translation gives CASSLRDRGEKLFF.

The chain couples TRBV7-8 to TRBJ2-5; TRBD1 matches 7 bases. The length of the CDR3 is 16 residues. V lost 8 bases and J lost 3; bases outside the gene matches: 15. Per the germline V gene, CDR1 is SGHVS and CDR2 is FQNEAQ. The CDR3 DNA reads TGTGCCAGCTCCCCATACCCCGTACAGGGGAAAGAGACCCAGTACTTC. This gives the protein CASSPYPVQGKETQYF.

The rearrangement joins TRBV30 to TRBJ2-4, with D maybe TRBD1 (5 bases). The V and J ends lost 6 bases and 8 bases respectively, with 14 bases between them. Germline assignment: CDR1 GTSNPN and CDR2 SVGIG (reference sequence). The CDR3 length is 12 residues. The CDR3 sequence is CACAPGMDIQYF. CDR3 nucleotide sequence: TGTGCCTGCGCGCCAGGGATGGACATTCAGTACTTC.

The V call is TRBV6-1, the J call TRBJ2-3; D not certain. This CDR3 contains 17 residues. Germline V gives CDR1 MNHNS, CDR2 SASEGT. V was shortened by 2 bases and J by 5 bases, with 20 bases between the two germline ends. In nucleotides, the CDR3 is TGTGCCAGCAGTGAAAGCATCCTACCCTCACCGATAGATACGCAGTATTTT. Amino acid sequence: CASSESILPSPIDTQYF.

This CDR3 is CASSEGDRESTRKYF. The CDR3 DNA sequence: TGTGCCAGCAGTGAAGGGGACAGAGAGTCTACCAGGAAGTATTTT. This chain joins TRBV2 and TRBJ2-3; TRBD1 matches at 7 bases. Looked up from germline, CDR1 is SNHLY and CDR2 is FYNNEI. Trimming cost V 1 base and J 13 bases; bases outside gene matches: 14. This CDR3 region has 15 residues.

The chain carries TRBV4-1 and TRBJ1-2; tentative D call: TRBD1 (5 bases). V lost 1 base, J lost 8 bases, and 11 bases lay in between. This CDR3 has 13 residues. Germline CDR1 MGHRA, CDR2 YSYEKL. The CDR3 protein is CASSQVYGGGYTF. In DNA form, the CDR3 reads TGCGCCAGCAGCCAAGTATACGGGGGGGGCTACACCTTC.

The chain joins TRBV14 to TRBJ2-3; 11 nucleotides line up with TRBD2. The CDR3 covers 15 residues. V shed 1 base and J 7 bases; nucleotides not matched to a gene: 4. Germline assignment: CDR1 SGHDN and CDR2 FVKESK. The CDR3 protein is CASSQGLAGPYTQYF. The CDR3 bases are TGTGCCAGCAGCCAAGGACTAGCGGGACCCTATACGCAGTATTTT.

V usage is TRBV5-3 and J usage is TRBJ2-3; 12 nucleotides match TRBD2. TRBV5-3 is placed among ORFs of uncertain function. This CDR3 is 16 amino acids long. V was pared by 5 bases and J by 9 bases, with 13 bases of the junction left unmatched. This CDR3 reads CARRLSLAGGPNTQYF. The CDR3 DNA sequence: TGTGCCAGAAGGCTGAGCCTAGCGGGAGGGCCTAACACGCAGTATTTT.

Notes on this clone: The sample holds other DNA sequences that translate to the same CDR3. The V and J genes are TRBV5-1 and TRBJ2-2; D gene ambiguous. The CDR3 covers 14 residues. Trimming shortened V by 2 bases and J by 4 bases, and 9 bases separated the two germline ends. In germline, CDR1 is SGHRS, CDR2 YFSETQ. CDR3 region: CASSLSPGTGELFF. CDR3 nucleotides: TGCGCCAGCAGCTTATCTCCGGGCACCGGGGAGCTGTTTTTT.

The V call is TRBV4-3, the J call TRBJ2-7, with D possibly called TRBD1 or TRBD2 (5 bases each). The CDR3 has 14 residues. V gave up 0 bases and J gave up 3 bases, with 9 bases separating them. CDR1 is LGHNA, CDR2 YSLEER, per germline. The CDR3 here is CASSQDLGVYEQYF. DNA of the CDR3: TGCGCCAGCAGCCAAGATTTGGGGGTCTACGAGCAGTACTTC.

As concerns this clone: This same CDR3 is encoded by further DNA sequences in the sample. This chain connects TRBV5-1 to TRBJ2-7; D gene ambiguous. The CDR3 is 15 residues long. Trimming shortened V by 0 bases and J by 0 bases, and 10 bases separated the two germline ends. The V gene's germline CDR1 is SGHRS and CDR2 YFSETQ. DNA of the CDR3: TGCGCCAGCAGCTTGGGGGGTCGTAGCTCCTACGAGCAGTACTTC. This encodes CASSLGGRSSYEQYF.

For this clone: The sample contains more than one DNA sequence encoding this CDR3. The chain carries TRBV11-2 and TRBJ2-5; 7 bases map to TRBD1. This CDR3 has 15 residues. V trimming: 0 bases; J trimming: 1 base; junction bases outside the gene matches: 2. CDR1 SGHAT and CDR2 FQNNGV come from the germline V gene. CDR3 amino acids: CASSLDGTAQETQYF. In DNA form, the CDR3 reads TGTGCCAGCAGCTTAGACGGGACAGCCCAAGAGACCCAGTACTTC.

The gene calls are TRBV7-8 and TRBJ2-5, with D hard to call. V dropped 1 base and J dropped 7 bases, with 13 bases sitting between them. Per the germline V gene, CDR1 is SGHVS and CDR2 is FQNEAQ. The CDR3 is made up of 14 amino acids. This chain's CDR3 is CASSLEVTTGTQYF. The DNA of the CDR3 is TGTGCCAGCAGCTTAGAAGTAACCACGGGGACCCAGTACTTC. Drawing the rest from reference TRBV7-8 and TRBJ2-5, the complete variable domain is GAGVSQSPRYKVAKRGQDVALRCDPISGHVSLFWYQQALGQGPEFLTYFQNEAQLDKSGLPSDRFFAERPEGSVSTLKIQRTQQEDSAVYLCASSLEVTTGTQYFGPGTRLLVL.

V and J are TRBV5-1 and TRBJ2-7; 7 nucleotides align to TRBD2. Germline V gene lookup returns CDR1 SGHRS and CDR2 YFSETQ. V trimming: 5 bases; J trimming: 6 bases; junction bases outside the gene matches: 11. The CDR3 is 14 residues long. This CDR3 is CASRPIERGLEQYF. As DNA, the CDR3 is TGCGCCAGCAGACCCATAGAGCGGGGACTCGAGCAGTACTTC.

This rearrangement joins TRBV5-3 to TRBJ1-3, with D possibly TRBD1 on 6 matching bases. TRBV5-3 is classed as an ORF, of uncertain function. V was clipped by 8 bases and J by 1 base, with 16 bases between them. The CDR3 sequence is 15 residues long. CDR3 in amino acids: CASRRGQLSGNTIYF. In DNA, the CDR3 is TGTGCCAGCAGGAGAGGACAGCTGTCTGGAAACACCATATATTTT.

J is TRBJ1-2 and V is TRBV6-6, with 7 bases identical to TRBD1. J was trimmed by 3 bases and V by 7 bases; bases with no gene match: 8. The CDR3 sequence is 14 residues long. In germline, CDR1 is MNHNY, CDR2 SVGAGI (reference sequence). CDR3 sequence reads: CASMTGTGDYGYTF. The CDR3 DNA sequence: TGTGCCAGCATGACAGGTACAGGGGACTATGGCTACACCTTC.

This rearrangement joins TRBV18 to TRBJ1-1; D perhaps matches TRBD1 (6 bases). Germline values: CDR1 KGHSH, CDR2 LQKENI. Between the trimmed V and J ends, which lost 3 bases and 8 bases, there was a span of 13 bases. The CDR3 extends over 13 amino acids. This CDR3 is CASSPTRGVEAFF. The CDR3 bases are TGTGCCAGCTCACCCACAAGGGGGGTGGAAGCTTTCTTT. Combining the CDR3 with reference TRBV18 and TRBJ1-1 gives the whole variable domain NAGVMQNPRHLVRRRGQEARLRCSPMKGHSHVYWYRQLPEEGLKFMVYLQKENIIDESGMPKERFSAEFPKEGPSILRIQQVVRGDSAAYFCASSPTRGVEAFFGQGTRLTVV.

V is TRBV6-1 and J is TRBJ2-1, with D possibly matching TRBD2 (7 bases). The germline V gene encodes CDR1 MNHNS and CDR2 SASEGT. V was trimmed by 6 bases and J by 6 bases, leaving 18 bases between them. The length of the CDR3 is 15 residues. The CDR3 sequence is CASSDRGAMGNEQFF. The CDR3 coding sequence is TGTGCCAGCAGCGACCGGGGGGCGATGGGCAATGAGCAGTTCTTC.

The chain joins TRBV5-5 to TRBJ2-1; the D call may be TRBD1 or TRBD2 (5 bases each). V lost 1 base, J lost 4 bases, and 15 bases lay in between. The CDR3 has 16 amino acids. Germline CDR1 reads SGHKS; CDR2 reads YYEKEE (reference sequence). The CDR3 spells CASSLTGSGAYNEQFF. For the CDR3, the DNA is TGTGCCAGCAGCTTGACGGGGAGTGGGGCTTACAATGAGCAGTTCTTC.

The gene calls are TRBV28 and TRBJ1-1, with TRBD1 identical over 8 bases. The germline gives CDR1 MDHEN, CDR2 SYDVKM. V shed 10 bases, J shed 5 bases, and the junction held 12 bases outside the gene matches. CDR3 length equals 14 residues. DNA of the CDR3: TGTGCCACGGACCTACAGGGGGGACGGACTGAAGCTTTCTTT. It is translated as CATDLQGGRTEAFF.

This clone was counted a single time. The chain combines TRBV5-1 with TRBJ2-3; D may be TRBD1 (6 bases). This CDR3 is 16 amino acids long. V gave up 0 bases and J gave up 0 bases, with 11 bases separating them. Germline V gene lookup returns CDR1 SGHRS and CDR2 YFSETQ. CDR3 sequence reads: CASSLGTGMSTDTQYF. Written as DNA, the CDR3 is TGCGCCAGCAGCTTGGGTACAGGGATGAGCACAGATACGCAGTATTTT.

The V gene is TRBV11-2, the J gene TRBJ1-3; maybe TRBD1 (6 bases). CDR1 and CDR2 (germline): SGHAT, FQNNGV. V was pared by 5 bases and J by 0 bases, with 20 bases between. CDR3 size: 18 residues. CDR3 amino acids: CASSTSPGGSLSGNTIYF. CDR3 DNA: TGTGCCAGCAGCACCTCCCCGGGGGGCTCCCTCTCTGGAAACACCATATATTTT. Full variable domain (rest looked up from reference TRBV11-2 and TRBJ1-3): EAGVAQSPRYKIIEKRQSVAFWCNPISGHATLYWYQQILGQGPKLLIQFQNNGVVDDSQLPKDRFSAERLKGVDSTLKIQPAKLEDSAVYLCASSTSPGGSLSGNTIYFGEGSWLTVV.

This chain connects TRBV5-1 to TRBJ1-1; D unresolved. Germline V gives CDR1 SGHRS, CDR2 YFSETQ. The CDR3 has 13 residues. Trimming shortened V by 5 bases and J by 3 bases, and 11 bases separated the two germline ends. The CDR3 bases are TGCGCCAGCAGGACCCCAAGGGACACTGAAGCTTTCTTT. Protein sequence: CASRTPRDTEAFF.

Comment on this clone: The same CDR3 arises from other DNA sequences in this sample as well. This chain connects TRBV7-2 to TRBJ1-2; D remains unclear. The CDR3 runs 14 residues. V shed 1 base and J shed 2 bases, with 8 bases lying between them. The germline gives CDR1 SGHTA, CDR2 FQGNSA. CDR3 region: CASSLVATNYGYTF. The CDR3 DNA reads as TGTGCCAGCAGCTTAGTTGCGACGAACTATGGCTACACCTTC. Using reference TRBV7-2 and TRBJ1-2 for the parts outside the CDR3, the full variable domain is GAGVSQSPSNKVTEKGKDVELRCDPISGHTALYWYRQSLGQGLEFLIYFQGNSAPDKSGLPSDRFSAERTGGSVSTLTIQRTQQEDSAVYLCASSLVATNYGYTFGSGTRLTVV.

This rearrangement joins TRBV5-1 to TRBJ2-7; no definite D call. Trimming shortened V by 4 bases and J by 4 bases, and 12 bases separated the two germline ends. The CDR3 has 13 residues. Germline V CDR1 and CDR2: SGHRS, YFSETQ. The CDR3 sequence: CASSPGSEYEQYF. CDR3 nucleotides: TGCGCCAGCAGCCCGGGCTCAGAATACGAGCAGTACTTC.

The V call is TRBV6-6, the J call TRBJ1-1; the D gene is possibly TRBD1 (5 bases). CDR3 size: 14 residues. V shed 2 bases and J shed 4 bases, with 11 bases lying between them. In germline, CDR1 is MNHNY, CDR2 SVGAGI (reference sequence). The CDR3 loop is CASSYPSGGTEAFF. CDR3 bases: TGTGCCAGCAGTTACCCCTCGGGGGGCACTGAAGCTTTCTTT.

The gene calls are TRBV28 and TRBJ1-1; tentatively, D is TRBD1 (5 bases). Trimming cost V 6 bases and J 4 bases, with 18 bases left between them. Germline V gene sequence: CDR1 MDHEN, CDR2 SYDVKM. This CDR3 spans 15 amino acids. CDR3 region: CASRPLGEGSTEAFF. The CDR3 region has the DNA TGTGCCAGCAGACCCCTTGGGGAGGGGAGCACTGAAGCTTTCTTT.

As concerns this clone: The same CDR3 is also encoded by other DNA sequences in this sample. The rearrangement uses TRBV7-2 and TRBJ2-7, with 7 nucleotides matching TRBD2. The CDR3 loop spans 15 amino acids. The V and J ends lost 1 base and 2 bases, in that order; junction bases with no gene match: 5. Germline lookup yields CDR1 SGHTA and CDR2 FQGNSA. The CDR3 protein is CASSLVAGAPYEQYF. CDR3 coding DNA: TGTGCCAGCAGCTTAGTTGCGGGAGCCCCCTACGAGCAGTACTTC.